Below, one TCR beta chain is given with its context. Its specificity is not known. TCRdb processed the reads anew with MiXCR; each CDR3 protein has one entry. The profile shows 300,000 or so distinct CDR3 sequences, more than 20% of them singletons. This entry comes from a study of T cell repertoires in cytomegalovirus infection. Study-level information: Public signatures in TCR beta pointed to CMV infection and matching HLA type.

Study findings and constraints: Predominance within the ex vivo response was attributable to HLA-C-restricted CMV-specific TCR beta clonotypes. Summed frequency of shared TCR beta families picked out CMV carriers who also had the relevant HLA.

The V and J ends lost 4 bases and 5 bases respectively, with 12 bases between them. Germline lookup yields CDR1 ENHRY and CDR2 SYGVKD. The CDR3 runs 14 residues. The chain uses TRBV10-3 and TRBJ1-5; no firm D call. The receptor comes from a human donor in good health (CMV status not recorded). Some clones in this sample may be carry-over from other donors' samples. The starting material was cultured PBMCs, obtained from culture after CMV antigen stimulation. Here the CDR3 reads CAISAGPGDQPQHF. CDR3 coding DNA: TGTGCCATCAGTGCAGGCCCCGGGGATCAGCCCCAGCATTTT.